These 5 T cell receptor beta chains were sequenced from one sample in a study of blood T cell repertoires in COVID-19. Measured with immunoSEQ multiplex PCR; TCRdb has only the in-frame clones, and not every one. The top ten clones hold 4% of a sample with roughly 260,000 clones, about 87% of them seen once. Sequencing was done on a sample of peripheral blood. The receptors derive from a man aged 55-75 years who had recovered from COVID-19.

The rearrangement links TRBV18 to TRBJ1-5; D is possibly TRBD1 (5 bases). Deletions cut 4 bases from V and 2 bases from J, with 18 bases between. The CDR3 runs 17 residues. CDR1 is KGHSH and CDR2 is LQKENI in the germline V gene. In nucleotides, the CDR3 is TGTGCCAGCTCACGTAACCGGGCTACAGGTGGCAATCAGCCCCAGCATTTT. Translating it yields CASSRNRATGGNQPQHF.

The chain combines TRBV9 with TRBJ1-1; D might be TRBD1 (6 bases). The CDR3 spans 15 residues. Germline V gene lookup returns CDR1 SGDLS and CDR2 YYNGEE. Trimming stripped 1 base from V and 5 bases from J, with 15 bases between. The CDR3 DNA sequence: TGTGCCAGCAGCGTATTGGGAGGGGGAGTGACTGAAGCTTTCTTT. It is translated as CASSVLGGGVTEAFF.

This clone has more than one count but fewer than ten. The chain carries TRBV24-1 and TRBJ2-7; 7 bases are a match to TRBD2. The CDR3 length is 12 residues. The V and J ends lost 7 bases and 4 bases, in that order; junction bases with no gene match: 3. The germline gives CDR1 KGHDR, CDR2 SFDVKD. The CDR3 loop is CATSGGGYEQYF. The CDR3 DNA reads as TGTGCCACCAGCGGGGGAGGGTACGAGCAGTACTTC.

The gene calls are TRBV29-1 and TRBJ1-1; D is perhaps TRBD1 (6 bases). Germline values: CDR1 SQVTM, CDR2 ANQGSEA. The CDR3 sequence is 14 residues long. Trimming shortened V by 2 bases and J by 4 bases, and 14 bases separated the two germline ends. The CDR3: CSVELQTGTTEAFF. The CDR3 DNA is TGCAGCGTTGAACTTCAAACAGGGACCACTGAAGCTTTCTTT.

The rearrangement joins TRBV19 to TRBJ1-2; tentative D call: TRBD1 (6 bases). The CDR3 has 14 residues. V was shortened by 4 bases and J by 13 bases, with 22 bases between the two germline ends. Germline V CDR1 and CDR2: LNHDA, SQIVND (reference sequence). The CDR3 here is CASSKGRQDLARTF. DNA of the CDR3: TGTGCCAGTAGTAAGGGGAGACAGGACTTGGCTCGCACCTTC. The full variable domain, with the rest looked up from reference TRBV19 and TRBJ1-2, is DGGITQSPKYLFRKEGQNVTLSCEQNLNHDAMYWYRQDPGQGLRLIYYSQIVNDFQKGDIAEGYSVSREKKESFPLTVTSAQKNPTAFYLCASSKGRQDLARTFGSGTRLTVV.